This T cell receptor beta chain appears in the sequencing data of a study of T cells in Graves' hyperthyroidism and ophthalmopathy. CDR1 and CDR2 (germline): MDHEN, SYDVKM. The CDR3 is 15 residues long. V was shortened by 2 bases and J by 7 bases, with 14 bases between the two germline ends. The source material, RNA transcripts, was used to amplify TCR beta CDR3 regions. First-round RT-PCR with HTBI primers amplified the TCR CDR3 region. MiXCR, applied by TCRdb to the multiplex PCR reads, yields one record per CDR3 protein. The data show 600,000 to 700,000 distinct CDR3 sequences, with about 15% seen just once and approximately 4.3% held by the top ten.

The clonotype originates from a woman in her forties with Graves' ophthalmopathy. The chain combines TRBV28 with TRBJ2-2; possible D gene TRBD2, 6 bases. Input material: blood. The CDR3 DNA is TGTGCCAGCAGTTTAAGGCTAGCGCGGAGCGGGGAGCTGTTTTTT. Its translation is CASSLRLARSGELFF.